A selection of T cell receptor beta chains follows, all from one sample in a study of cytomegalovirus exposure and HLA in healthy donors. Profiled with immunoSEQ multiplex PCR; TCRdb holds only in-frame clones, not every one. The repertoire holds approximately 200,000 clones, approximately 81% seen once, with 2.1% in the top ten. Sequencing was carried out using PBMCs. The receptors shown here come from a woman younger than 35 in good health and CMV-seropositive. The CDR3 runs from the conserved cysteine through the conserved F or W. The D gene is left open where the match is weak. Part of the rows lack a size; the others show once, few, many or a class for expanded clones.

DNA,CDR3,V,D,J,size
TGTGCCAGCAGGAACTCACAGGGGGCTGTGGATTCACCCCTCCACTTT,CASRNSQGAVDSPLHF,TRBV2,TRBD1,TRBJ1-6,NA
TGCGCCAGCAGCCAAGGCCCCCTCGGGGCGGGGGGGCTTAACGAGCAGTACTTC,CASSQGPLGAGGLNEQYF,TRBV4-1,TRBD2,TRBJ2-7,NA
TGTGCCAGCAGCTCGCGGACTAGCCAAGAGACCCAGTACTTC,CASSSRTSQETQYF,TRBV7-8,TRBD2,TRBJ2-5,NA
TGTGCCAGTAGTATTGGGGGCACTCAGCCCCAGCATTTT,CASSIGGTQPQHF,TRBV19,NA,TRBJ1-5,NA
TGTGCCAGCAGTTTAGTGACAGGGTCTGGAAACACCATATATTTT,CASSLVTGSGNTIYF,TRBV7-9,TRBD1,TRBJ1-3,NA
TGTGCCAGCAGTCCCGGGACTCTCCAAGAGACCCAGTACTTC,CASSPGTLQETQYF,TRBV4-2,NA,TRBJ2-5,NA
TGTGCCTGGAGTGTTGGCGATACGCAGTATTTT,CAWSVGDTQYF,TRBV30,NA,TRBJ2-3,NA
TGTGCCAGCACTAACGGGTTGAGCAATCAGCCCCAGCATTTT,CASTNGLSNQPQHF,TRBV2,NA,TRBJ1-5,NA
TGTGCCACCAGCAGGAACACAGGGGGCAGTAGAAACATTCAGTACTTC,CATSRNTGGSRNIQYF,TRBV15,TRBD1,TRBJ2-4,NA
TGTGCCAGCAGCACCTCAGGAGGGTACCAAGAGACCCAGTACTTC,CASSTSGGYQETQYF,TRBV7-6,NA,TRBJ2-5,NA
TGCGCCAGCAGCTTCGAGGGTAGGCCCCAAGAGACCCAGTACTTC,CASSFEGRPQETQYF,TRBV5-1,NA,TRBJ2-5,once
TGTGCCAGCTCACCGGGACAGGGGGCAGTTGAGCAGTTCTTC,CASSPGQGAVEQFF,TRBV18,TRBD1,TRBJ2-1,NA
TGCGCCAGCAGCCCAGACAGGTTAGGACAAGCTAACTATGGCTACACCTTC,CASSPDRLGQANYGYTF,TRBV4-1,NA,TRBJ1-2,NA
TGTGCCAGCAGATCATCCGGGGAACAGACCCAGTACTTC,CASRSSGEQTQYF,TRBV28,NA,TRBJ2-5,NA
TGTGCCAGTAGTAGCTTGGTGGGCCGGAACTACGAGCAGTACTTC,CASSSLVGRNYEQYF,TRBV19,NA,TRBJ2-7,NA
TGCGCCAGCAGCTTGGTAGCGGGGGGCCTCCTCAATGAGCAGTTCTTC,CASSLVAGGLLNEQFF,TRBV5-1,TRBD2,TRBJ2-1,NA
TGTGCCAGCAGCGTCGGGGGGGGAAACACCGGGGAGCTGTTTTTT,CASSVGGGNTGELFF,TRBV9,TRBD2,TRBJ2-2,NA
TGTGCCAGCAGATATGCGAACACCGGGGAGCTGTTTTTT,CASRYANTGELFF,TRBV5-4,NA,TRBJ2-2,NA
TGTGCCAGCAGCCGAGGGGGGGACCAGCCCCAGCATTTT,CASSRGGDQPQHF,TRBV7-9,NA,TRBJ1-5,NA
TGTGCCAGCAGCTCACAGGGTACCTATAATTCACCCCTCCACTTT,CASSSQGTYNSPLHF,TRBV14,NA,TRBJ1-6,NA
TGTGCCACCAGCAGAGATGGAACTAGCTACGATGAGCAGTTCTTC,CATSRDGTSYDEQFF,TRBV15,NA,TRBJ2-1,NA
TGTGCCAGCAGCCTAGCGGGGGACGGCAGGGGAAAACTGTTTTTT,CASSLAGDGRGKLFF,TRBV7-9,NA,TRBJ1-4,NA
TGTGCCAGCAGCTTCGTTCCGGACACTGAAGCTTTCTTT,CASSFVPDTEAFF,TRBV7-9,NA,TRBJ1-1,NA
TGTGCCAGCAGTGAACAGGGGGTAGGGCATGGCTACACCTTC,CASSEQGVGHGYTF,TRBV2,TRBD1,TRBJ1-2,NA
TGTGCCAGTAGGACGGTATCCTCTGGGGCCAACGGCCTGACTTTC,CASRTVSSGANGLTF,TRBV6-5,NA,TRBJ2-6,once
TGCAGCGTTGAAGATGTAGGGACAGGGCTCGACACTGAAGCTTTCTTT,CSVEDVGTGLDTEAFF,TRBV29-1,TRBD1,TRBJ1-1,NA
TGCAGCGTTGTAGGGGTCGGGCAGCCCCAGCATTTT,CSVVGVGQPQHF,TRBV29-1,NA,TRBJ1-5,NA
TGTGCCAGCAGCTGGACTAGCGGGGCCTACAATGAGCAGTTCTTC,CASSWTSGAYNEQFF,TRBV11-3,TRBD2,TRBJ2-1,NA
TGTGCCAGCAGTGACAAAGGACAGGACTATGGCTACACCTTC,CASSDKGQDYGYTF,TRBV25-1,TRBD1,TRBJ1-2,NA
TGTGCCAGCAGCGTACTTGGAGGGGAGGCCTACAATGAGCAGTTCTTC,CASSVLGGEAYNEQFF,TRBV9,NA,TRBJ2-1,NA
TGTGCCATCTATAGCCCGGGGTATAATTCACCCCTCCACTTT,CAIYSPGYNSPLHF,TRBV28,NA,TRBJ1-6,once
TGTGCCAGCAGCCCGAGGGACAAGTTTCCCCAGTACTTC,CASSPRDKFPQYF,TRBV28,NA,TRBJ2-5,NA
TGCGCCAGCAGGGAGAGCATCTACGAGCAGTACTTC,CASRESIYEQYF,TRBV10-2,NA,TRBJ2-7,NA
TGTGCCAGCAGTTTATTGGGCACAACTAATGAAAAACTGTTTTTT,CASSLLGTTNEKLFF,TRBV27,NA,TRBJ1-4,NA
TGTGCCAGCAGCCCAGGAGGTGAGCAGTTCTTC,CASSPGGEQFF,TRBV7-9,NA,TRBJ2-1,few
TGTGCCAGCAGCCAAGTATTAATGAGCTCCTACAATGAGCAGTTCTTC,CASSQVLMSSYNEQFF,TRBV14,NA,TRBJ2-1,NA
TGTGCCAGCAGTCACCAGGGGCTGAATGAGCAGTTCTTC,CASSHQGLNEQFF,TRBV6-5,NA,TRBJ2-1,NA
TGTGCCAGCAGCGCCCGGCAACAGGGGGCTTACACTGAAGCTTTCTTT,CASSARQQGAYTEAFF,TRBV9,TRBD1,TRBJ1-1,NA
TGTGCCTGGAGTGTACCTACGCTGGATACGCAGTATTTT,CAWSVPTLDTQYF,TRBV30,NA,TRBJ2-3,NA
TGTGCCAGCAGTGGGACACTGAATATGAACACTGAAGCTTTCTTT,CASSGTLNMNTEAFF,TRBV27,NA,TRBJ1-1,few
TGCGCCAGCAGCCAAGTGGCAGGGAAAAATCAGCCCCAGCATTTT,CASSQVAGKNQPQHF,TRBV4-1,NA,TRBJ1-5,once
TGTGCCAGCAGCTTAGCCACTAGCTACAATGAGCAGTTCTTC,CASSLATSYNEQFF,TRBV11-1,NA,TRBJ2-1,NA
TGTGCCTGGATAGAAGTCTATGGCTACACCTTC,CAWIEVYGYTF,TRBV30,NA,TRBJ1-2,NA
TGTGCCAGTAGGGACAGGGTCACAGATACGCAGTATTTT,CASRDRVTDTQYF,TRBV19,TRBD1,TRBJ2-3,NA
TGTGCCAGCAGCTTAAGCAGGGGGTCCTCGCGCTACACCTTC,CASSLSRGSSRYTF,TRBV7-6,TRBD1,TRBJ1-2,NA
TGCGCCAGCAGCTTCACCGCGGGGGGAGGAACCGGGGAGCTGTTTTTT,CASSFTAGGGTGELFF,TRBV5-1,TRBD2,TRBJ2-2,NA
TGTGCCAGCAGCTCAATACAGGGGTCGGGAAACACCATATATTTT,CASSSIQGSGNTIYF,TRBV13,TRBD1,TRBJ1-3,NA
TGTGCCAGCAACAACCCCCGGACAGGGACCATCGAGCAGTACTTC,CASNNPRTGTIEQYF,TRBV27,TRBD1,TRBJ2-7,once